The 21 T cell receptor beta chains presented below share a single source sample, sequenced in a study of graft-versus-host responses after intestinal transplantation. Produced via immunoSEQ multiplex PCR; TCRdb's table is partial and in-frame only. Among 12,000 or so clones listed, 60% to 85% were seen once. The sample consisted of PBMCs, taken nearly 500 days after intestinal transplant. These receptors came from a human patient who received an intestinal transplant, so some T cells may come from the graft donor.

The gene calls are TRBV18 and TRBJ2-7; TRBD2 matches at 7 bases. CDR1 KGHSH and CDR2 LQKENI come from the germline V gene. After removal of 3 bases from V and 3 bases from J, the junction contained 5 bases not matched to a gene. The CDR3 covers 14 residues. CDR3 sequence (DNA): TGTGCCAGCTCACCCTCTAGCGGACTCTACGAGCAGTACTTC. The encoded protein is CASSPSSGLYEQYF.

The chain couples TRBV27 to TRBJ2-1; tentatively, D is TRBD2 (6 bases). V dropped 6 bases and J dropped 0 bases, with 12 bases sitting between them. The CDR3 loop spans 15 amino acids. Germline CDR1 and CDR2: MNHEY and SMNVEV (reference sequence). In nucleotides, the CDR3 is TGTGCCAGCAGGTTTACTAGCTACTCCTACAATGAGCAGTTCTTC. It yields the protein CASRFTSYSYNEQFF.

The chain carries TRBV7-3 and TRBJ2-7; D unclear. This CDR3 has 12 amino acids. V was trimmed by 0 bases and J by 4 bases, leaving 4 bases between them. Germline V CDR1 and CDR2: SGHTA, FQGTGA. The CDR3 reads CASSLTGYEQYF. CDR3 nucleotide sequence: TGTGCCAGCAGCTTAACTGGGTACGAGCAGTACTTC.

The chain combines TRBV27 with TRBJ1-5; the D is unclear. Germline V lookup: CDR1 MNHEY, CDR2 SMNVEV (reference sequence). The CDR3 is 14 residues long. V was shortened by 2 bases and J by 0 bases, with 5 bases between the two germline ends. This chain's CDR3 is CASSLKDSNQPQHF. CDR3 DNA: TGTGCCAGCAGTTTAAAGGATAGCAATCAGCCCCAGCATTTT.

The CDR3 is CASSSHQPQHF. The CDR3 DNA sequence: TGTGCCAGCAGTTCCCATCAGCCCCAGCATTTT. The chain joins TRBV6-1 to TRBJ1-5; D unresolved. The V gene lost 5 bases and the J gene lost 5 bases, with 4 bases spanning the gap. The CDR3 spans 11 residues. CDR1 is MNHNS and CDR2 is SASEGT in the germline V gene.

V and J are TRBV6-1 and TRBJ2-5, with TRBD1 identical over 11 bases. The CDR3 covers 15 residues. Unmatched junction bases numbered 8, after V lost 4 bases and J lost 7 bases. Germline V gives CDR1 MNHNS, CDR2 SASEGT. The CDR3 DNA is TGTGCCAGCAGTGCGGACAGGGGGCGAGGAGGGACCCAGTACTTC. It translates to CASSADRGRGGTQYF.

CDR3 loop: CASSLSRFKEQYF. The CDR3 DNA sequence: TGTGCCAGCAGTTTATCTCGGTTTAAAGAGCAGTACTTC. V gene TRBV27 combines with J gene TRBJ2-5; D is ambiguous. Looked up from germline, CDR1 is MNHEY and CDR2 is SMNVEV (reference sequence). V was pared by 0 bases and J by 11 bases, with 13 bases between. This CDR3 comprises 13 residues.

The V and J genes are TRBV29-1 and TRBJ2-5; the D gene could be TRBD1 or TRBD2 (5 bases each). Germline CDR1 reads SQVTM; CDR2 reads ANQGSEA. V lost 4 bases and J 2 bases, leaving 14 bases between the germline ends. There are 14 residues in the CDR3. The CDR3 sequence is CSVGGVRVQETQYF. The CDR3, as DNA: TGCAGCGTTGGAGGGGTGAGGGTTCAAGAGACCCAGTACTTC.

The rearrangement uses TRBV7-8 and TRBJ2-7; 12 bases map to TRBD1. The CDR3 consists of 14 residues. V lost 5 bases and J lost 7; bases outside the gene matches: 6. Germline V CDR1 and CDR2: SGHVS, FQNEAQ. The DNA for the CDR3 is TGTGCCAGCAGCCCGGGACAGGGGGCGTTGGAGCAGTACTTC. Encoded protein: CASSPGQGALEQYF.

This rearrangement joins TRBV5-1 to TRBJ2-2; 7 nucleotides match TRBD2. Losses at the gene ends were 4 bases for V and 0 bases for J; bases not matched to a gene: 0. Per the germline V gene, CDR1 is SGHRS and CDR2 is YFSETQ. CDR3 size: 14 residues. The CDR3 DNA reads TGCGCCAGCAGCGGACTAGCGAACACCGGGGAGCTGTTTTTT. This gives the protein CASSGLANTGELFF.

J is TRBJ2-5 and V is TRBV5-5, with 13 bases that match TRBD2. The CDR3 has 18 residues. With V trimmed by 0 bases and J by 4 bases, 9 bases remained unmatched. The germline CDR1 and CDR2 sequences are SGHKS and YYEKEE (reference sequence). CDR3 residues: CASSLGLAGGTSGETQYF. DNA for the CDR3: TGTGCCAGCAGCTTGGGACTAGCGGGAGGTACGTCCGGAGAGACCCAGTACTTC.

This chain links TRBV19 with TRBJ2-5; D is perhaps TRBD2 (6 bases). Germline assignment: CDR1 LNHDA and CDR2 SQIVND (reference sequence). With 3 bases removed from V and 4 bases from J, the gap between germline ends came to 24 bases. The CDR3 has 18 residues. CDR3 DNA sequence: TGTGCCAGTAGTATGATCCCTATATCTGGGGGGTTCAGAGAGACCCAGTACTTC. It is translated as CASSMIPISGGFRETQYF.

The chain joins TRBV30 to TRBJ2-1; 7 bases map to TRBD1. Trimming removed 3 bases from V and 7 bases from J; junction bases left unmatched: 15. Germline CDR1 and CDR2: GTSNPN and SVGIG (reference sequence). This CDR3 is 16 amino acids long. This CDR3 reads CAWRATGAISRNEQFF. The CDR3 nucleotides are TGTGCCTGGAGAGCCACAGGGGCAATATCCCGTAATGAGCAGTTCTTC.

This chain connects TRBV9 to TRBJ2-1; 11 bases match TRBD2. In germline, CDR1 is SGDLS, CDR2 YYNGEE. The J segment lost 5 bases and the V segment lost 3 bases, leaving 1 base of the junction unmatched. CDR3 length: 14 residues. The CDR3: CASSGLAGHNEQFF. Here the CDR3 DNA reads TGTGCCAGCAGCGGACTAGCGGGGCACAATGAGCAGTTCTTC. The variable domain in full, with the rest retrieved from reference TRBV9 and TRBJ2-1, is DSGVTQTPKHLITATGQRVTLRCSPRSGDLSVYWYQQSLDQGLQFLIQYYNGEERAKGNILERFSAQQFPDLHSELNLSSLELGDSALYFCASSGLAGHNEQFFGPGTRLTVL.

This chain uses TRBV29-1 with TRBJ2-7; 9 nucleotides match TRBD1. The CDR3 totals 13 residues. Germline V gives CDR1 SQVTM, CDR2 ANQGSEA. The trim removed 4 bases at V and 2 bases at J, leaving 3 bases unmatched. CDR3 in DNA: TGCAGCGTTGGGGACAGGGATACCTACGAGCAGTACTTC. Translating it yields CSVGDRDTYEQYF.

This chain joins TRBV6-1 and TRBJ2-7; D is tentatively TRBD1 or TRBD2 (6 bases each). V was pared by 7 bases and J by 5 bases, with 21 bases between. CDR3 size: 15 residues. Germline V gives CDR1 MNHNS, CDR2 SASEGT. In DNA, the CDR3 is TGTGCCAGCACGGGGGCCCTTGCAGGGTCGGACGAGCAGTACTTC. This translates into CASTGALAGSDEQYF.

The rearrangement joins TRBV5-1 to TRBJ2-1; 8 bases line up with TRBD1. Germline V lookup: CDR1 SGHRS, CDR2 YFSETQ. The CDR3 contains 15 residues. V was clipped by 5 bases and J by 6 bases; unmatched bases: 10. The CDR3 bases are TGCGCCAGCAGGCTTGGACAGGGACCTAGCAATGAGCAGTTCTTC. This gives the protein CASRLGQGPSNEQFF.

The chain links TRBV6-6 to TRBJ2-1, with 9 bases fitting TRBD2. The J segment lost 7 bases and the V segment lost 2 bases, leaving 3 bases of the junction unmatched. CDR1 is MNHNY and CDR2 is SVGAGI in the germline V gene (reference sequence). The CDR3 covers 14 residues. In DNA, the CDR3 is TGTGCCAGCAGTTACGGCGGGAGGGGAAATGAGCAGTTCTTC. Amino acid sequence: CASSYGGRGNEQFF.

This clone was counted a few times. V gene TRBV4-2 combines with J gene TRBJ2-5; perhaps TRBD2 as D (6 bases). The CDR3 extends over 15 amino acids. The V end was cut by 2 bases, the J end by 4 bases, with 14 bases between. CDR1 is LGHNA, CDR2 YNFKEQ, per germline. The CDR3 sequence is CASSQSGGAVETQYF. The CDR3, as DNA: TGTGCCAGCAGCCAATCGGGCGGGGCGGTAGAGACCCAGTACTTC.

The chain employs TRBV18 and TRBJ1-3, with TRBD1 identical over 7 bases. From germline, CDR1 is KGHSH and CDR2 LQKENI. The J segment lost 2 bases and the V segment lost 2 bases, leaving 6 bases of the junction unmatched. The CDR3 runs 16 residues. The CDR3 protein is CASSPTPGTAGNTIYF. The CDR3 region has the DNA TGTGCCAGCTCACCAACCCCCGGGACAGCTGGAAACACCATATATTTT.

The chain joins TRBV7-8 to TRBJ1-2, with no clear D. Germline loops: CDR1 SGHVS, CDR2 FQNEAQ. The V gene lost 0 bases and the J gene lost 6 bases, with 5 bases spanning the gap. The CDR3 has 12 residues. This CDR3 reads CASSLATHGYTF. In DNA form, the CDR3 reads TGTGCCAGCAGCTTAGCGACCCATGGCTACACCTTC.